This passage covers 10 T cell receptor beta chains from one sample sequenced in a study of T cells in Graves' hyperthyroidism and ophthalmopathy. Authors of the study amplified TCR beta CDR3 regions from RNA transcripts. First-round RT-PCR targeting the TCR CDR3 was performed with the HTBI primer set. TCRdb re-analysed the multiplex PCR reads in MiXCR, keeping a single row per CDR3 protein. The sample holds more than 500,000 distinct CDR3 sequences; roughly 46% are singletons and the top ten take 15% to 20%. The specimen sequenced was peripheral blood or thyroid tissue (not recorded which). These receptor sequences come from an adult woman with Graves' disease, either hyperthyroidism or ophthalmopathy (not recorded which).

In its sample, this clonotype was seen many times. The rearrangement links TRBV24-1 to TRBJ1-2, with a weak D call TRBD1 (5 bases). Between the trimmed V and J ends, which lost 4 bases and 8 bases, there was a span of 16 bases. The CDR3 sequence is 14 residues long. Germline V lookup: CDR1 KGHDR, CDR2 SFDVKD. CDR3 residues: CATSDPTVSMGYTF. The CDR3 nucleotides are TGTGCCACCAGTGACCCGACAGTCTCTATGGGCTACACCTTC.

The chain uses TRBV15 and TRBJ1-2; TRBD1 agrees at 12 bases. There are 16 residues in the CDR3. Looked up from germline, CDR1 is LNHNV and CDR2 is YYDKDF (reference sequence). V trimming: 3 bases; J trimming: 2 bases; junction bases outside the gene matches: 4. The DNA for the CDR3 is TGTGCCACCAGCAGCCGGGACAGGGGGCCCAACTATGGCTACACCTTC. It translates to CATSSRDRGPNYGYTF.

V gene TRBV2 combines with J gene TRBJ2-5; the D call may be TRBD1 or TRBD2 (5 bases each). The CDR3 spans 15 residues. Trimming removed 11 bases at V and 6 bases at J, with 25 bases between. Germline V gene sequence: CDR1 SNHLY, CDR2 FYNNEI. The CDR3 bases are TGTGCCGGCAAGGGGACGGCCCCTTTAGTCCAGACCCAGTACTTC. Translating it yields CAGKGTAPLVQTQYF. The entire variable domain, with the rest obtained from reference TRBV2 and TRBJ2-5, is as follows: EPEVTQTPSHQVTQMGQEVILRCVPISNHLYFYWYRQILGQKVEFLVSFYNNEISEKSEIFDDQFSVERPDGSNFTLKIRSTKLEDSAMYFCAGKGTAPLVQTQYFGPGTRLLVL.

This clonotype showed up many times. V and J are TRBV2 and TRBJ2-7, with 9 nucleotides matching TRBD1. Germline lookup yields CDR1 SNHLY and CDR2 FYNNEI. J lost 2 bases, V lost 8 bases, and 10 bases had no gene match. The CDR3 totals 15 residues. CDR3 residues: CASSTGTGFTYEQYF. The DNA for the CDR3 is TGTGCCAGCTCAACTGGGACAGGGTTTACCTACGAGCAGTACTTC.

This clonotype appeared many times. The chain joins TRBV10-2 to TRBJ1-1; a possible D gene is TRBD1 (6 bases). The CDR3 has 17 amino acids. Trimming took 0 bases from V and 2 from J, leaving 16 bases between them. Looked up from germline, CDR1 is WSHSY and CDR2 is SAAADI. The CDR3 protein is CASSESTYGRGNTEAFF. CDR3 in DNA: TGCGCCAGCAGTGAGTCAACCTATGGCAGGGGAAACACTGAAGCTTTCTTT.

This rearrangement joins TRBV2 to TRBJ2-5; possible D gene TRBD2, 5 bases. TRBJ2-7 matches the DNA end more closely, so the J call is doubtful. The CDR3 consists of 14 residues. CDR1 SNHLY and CDR2 FYNNEI come from the germline V gene. Here the CDR3 reads CASSVAGMGYEQYF. The CDR3 coding sequence is TGTGCCAGCAGTGTGGCCGGGATGGGCTACGAGCAGTACTTC.

This clonotype has a count of ten or more. The chain couples TRBV20-1 to TRBJ1-5; D perhaps matches TRBD1 (6 bases). The V and J ends lost 6 bases and 2 bases respectively, with 14 bases between them. CDR3 length: 14 amino acids. The germline V gene encodes CDR1 DFQATT and CDR2 SNEGSKA (reference sequence). The CDR3, as DNA: TGCAGTGCGGGGGCCCGAAGAGGCAATCAGCCCCAGCATTTT. Protein: CSAGARRGNQPQHF.

This clonotype was found a few times. The chain links TRBV29-1 to TRBJ2-5, with D possibly TRBD2 on 5 matching bases. Trimming left V 7 bases short and J 6 bases short, with 12 bases between. CDR1 and CDR2 (germline): SQVTM, ANQGSEA. The CDR3 is 11 amino acids. CDR3 loop: CSAERGQTQYF. CDR3 DNA sequence: TGCAGCGCAGAACGAGGGCAGACCCAGTACTTC.

The table lists this clonotype with many counts. The rearrangement links TRBV6-1 to TRBJ1-5; TRBD1 aligns across 9 bases. Germline loops: CDR1 MNHNS, CDR2 SASEGT. CDR3 size: 20 residues. The V gene end was trimmed by 4 bases and the J gene end by 1 base; junction bases not matched to a gene: 17. DNA of the CDR3: TGTGCCAGCAGTGTATACATGGGACAGGGAGGGGAGGTCAGCAATCAGCCCCAGCATTTT. Its translation: CASSVYMGQGGEVSNQPQHF.

This clonotype was seen at least ten times. The chain recombines TRBV12-3 or TRBV12-4 with TRBJ2-5; no firm D call. Trimming took off 6 bases at V and 1 base at J, with 12 bases between the two ends. The CDR3 extends over 14 amino acids. The CDR3 region is CASSLRTVQETQYF. The CDR3 bases are TGTGCCAGCAGCCTAAGGACGGTCCAAGAGACCCAGTACTTC.